The 26 T cell receptor beta chains below all came from one sample that was sequenced in a study of shared clonotypes between healthy human individuals. TCRdb's copy holds only in-frame clones and misses some; the assay was immunoSEQ multiplex PCR. The sample lists 2 million to 2.5 million clones; roughly 92% were seen once. Sequencing was performed on naive CD4+ T cells from PBMCs. Subset: CD45RA+ positively selected. All receptors come from a man aged 18 to 35 in good health. Some clones in this sample may be carry-over from other donors' samples.

V and J are TRBV5-6 and TRBJ1-6; 9 bases are shared with TRBD1. CDR3 length: 15 amino acids. V lost 3 bases and J lost 10; bases outside the gene matches: 8. Germline V lookup: CDR1 SGHDT, CDR2 YYEEEE. The CDR3 DNA sequence: TGTGCCAGCAGCTGGACAGGGGCGAAGGGATCACCCCTCCACTTT. It yields the protein CASSWTGAKGSPLHF.

The chain employs TRBV2 and TRBJ1-5; no clear D gene. Trimming removed 7 bases at V and 0 bases at J, with 7 bases between. The V gene's germline CDR1 is SNHLY and CDR2 FYNNEI. The CDR3 is 13 residues long. Written as DNA, the CDR3 is TGTGCCAGCAAGGCCAGTAGCAATCAGCCCCAGCATTTT. Its protein is CASKASSNQPQHF. Full variable domain (outside the CDR3, taken from reference TRBV2 and TRBJ1-5): EPEVTQTPSHQVTQMGQEVILRCVPISNHLYFYWYRQILGQKVEFLVSFYNNEISEKSEIFDDQFSVERPDGSNFTLKIRSTKLEDSAMYFCASKASSNQPQHFGDGTRLSIL.

The chain combines TRBV5-1 with TRBJ2-7, with TRBD1 matching 7 bases. Germline trimming cut 4 bases from V and 1 base from J; bases unmatched to any gene: 11. CDR1 SGHRS and CDR2 YFSETQ come from the germline V gene. The CDR3 sequence is 16 residues long. CDR3 nucleotide sequence: TGCGCCAGCAGCGCCTCCCCCGGGACAGAATCCTACGAGCAGTACTTC. Residues: CASSASPGTESYEQYF. The complete variable domain, with remaining parts taken from reference TRBV5-1 and TRBJ2-7, reads KAGVTQTPRYLIKTRGQQVTLSCSPISGHRSVSWYQQTPGQGLQFLFEYFSETQRNKGNFPGRFSGRQFSNSRSEMNVSTLELGDSALYLCASSASPGTESYEQYFGPGTRLTVT.

The V call is TRBV5-4, the J call TRBJ2-5; 9 positions match TRBD2. V dropped 3 bases and J dropped 2; count of bases not matched to a gene: 11. This CDR3 is built from 17 residues. CDR1 is SGHNT and CDR2 is YYREEE in the germline V gene (reference sequence). CDR3 amino acids: CASSSQLGAGGQETQYF. The CDR3 nucleotides are TGTGCCAGCAGCTCCCAACTCGGGGCGGGAGGGCAAGAGACCCAGTACTTC. Combining the CDR3 with reference TRBV5-4 and TRBJ2-5 gives the whole variable domain ETGVTQSPTHLIKTRGQQVTLRCSSQSGHNTVSWYQQALGQGPQFIFQYYREEENGRGNFPPRFSGLQFPNYSSELNVNALELDDSALYLCASSSQLGAGGQETQYFGPGTRLLVL.

CDR3 loop: CASRKDLTGFPVEQYF. In nucleotides, the CDR3 is TGTGCCAGCAGGAAGGACCTCACAGGTTTTCCCGTAGAGCAGTACTTC. The chain links TRBV6-6 to TRBJ2-7; D is possibly TRBD1 (5 bases). The ends were cut back, 6 bases at V and 7 bases at J, with 25 bases in the middle. From germline, CDR1 is MNHNY and CDR2 SVGAGI (reference sequence). The CDR3 has 16 amino acids.

The rearrangement joins TRBV6-1 to TRBJ2-1; D is undetermined. Germline CDR1 MNHNS, CDR2 SASEGT. V was pared by 0 bases and J by 4 bases, with 7 bases between. The CDR3 extends over 14 amino acids. The CDR3 DNA sequence: TGTGCCAGCAGTGAAGCAGGCTTATACAATGAGCAGTTCTTC. Translating gives CASSEAGLYNEQFF.

The chain employs TRBV11-2 and TRBJ2-5, with D perhaps matching TRBD1 or TRBD2 (5 bases each). Trimming took 5 bases from V and 7 from J, leaving 8 bases between them. The CDR3 is 11 residues long. Germline CDR1 reads SGHAT; CDR2 reads FQNNGV. The CDR3: CASSNGGTQYF. The DNA for the CDR3 is TGTGCCAGCAGCAATGGGGGGACCCAGTACTTC.

V usage is TRBV6-5 and J usage is TRBJ2-7; the D gene is possibly TRBD1 (5 bases). The CDR3 has 15 amino acids. Trimming shortened V by 4 bases and J by 0 bases, and 13 bases separated the two germline ends. Per germline, CDR1 MNHEY and CDR2 SVGAGI. The CDR3 DNA reads as TGTGCCAGCAGTTCTCCGCGACAGAGCTCCTACGAGCAGTACTTC. Residues: CASSSPRQSSYEQYF.

The rearrangement uses TRBV28 and TRBJ2-2, with 8 bases lining up with TRBD2. Trimming at V came to 8 bases and at J to 2 bases, leaving 10 bases not matched to a gene. Germline V CDR1 and CDR2: MDHEN, SYDVKM. The CDR3 totals 16 residues. CDR3 region: CASRWGSGVNTGELFF. The CDR3 DNA reads TGTGCCAGCCGTTGGGGTAGCGGGGTAAACACCGGGGAGCTGTTTTTT.

This chain links TRBV7-2 with TRBJ1-1, with D unresolved. V gave up 5 bases and J gave up 1 base, with 11 bases separating them. This CDR3 has 14 residues. Per germline, CDR1 SGHTA and CDR2 FQGNSA. Here the CDR3 reads CASSLYTRNTEAFF. The CDR3 bases are TGTGCCAGCAGCCTATACACAAGGAACACTGAAGCTTTCTTT.

The V call is TRBV5-1, the J call TRBJ2-2; D not certain. Germline-derived CDR1 and CDR2 are SGHRS and YFSETQ. There are 15 residues in the CDR3. V lost 4 bases, J lost 7 bases, and 17 bases lay in between. CDR3 amino acids: CASSGGSGNVGELFF. Written as DNA, the CDR3 is TGCGCCAGCAGCGGTGGATCCGGTAATGTCGGGGAGCTGTTTTTT.

The V call is TRBV5-4, the J call TRBJ2-7; the D is unclear. The CDR3 sequence is 13 residues long. From germline, CDR1 is SGHNT and CDR2 YYREEE (reference sequence). V lost 4 bases and J 6 bases, leaving 14 bases between the germline ends. Written as DNA, the CDR3 is TGTGCCAGCAGCAAAGTGTCGGGTTCCGAGCAGTACTTC. Its translation: CASSKVSGSEQYF.

This chain links TRBV6-6 with TRBJ1-5; D is uncertain. V lost 8 bases, J lost 0 bases, and 14 bases lay in between. CDR3 size: 15 residues. CDR1 MNHNY and CDR2 SVGAGI come from the germline V gene (reference sequence). CDR3 sequence: CASQDTPFSNQPQHF. The CDR3 DNA sequence: TGTGCCAGCCAAGATACACCATTTAGCAATCAGCCCCAGCATTTT.

The rearrangement joins TRBV14 to TRBJ2-7, with D possibly called TRBD1 or TRBD2 (5 bases each). The CDR3 contains 15 residues. The germline gives CDR1 SGHDN, CDR2 FVKESK. V was pared by 1 base and J by 2 bases, with 12 bases between. Written as DNA, the CDR3 is TGTGCCAGCAGCCAAGTACCGGGACGCGCCTACGAGCAGTACTTC. Protein: CASSQVPGRAYEQYF.

The chain employs TRBV15 and TRBJ1-1, with 7 bases aligning to TRBD1. Trimming took 5 bases from V and 0 from J; bases not matched to a gene: 6. Germline V gene data show CDR1 as LNHNV and CDR2 as YYDKDF (reference sequence). The CDR3 loop spans 15 amino acids. The CDR3 loop is CATSVTGSMNTEAFF. The CDR3 DNA is TGTGCCACCAGCGTGACAGGGTCCATGAACACTGAAGCTTTCTTT.

This chain links TRBV7-2 with TRBJ1-1; no clear D gene. There are 14 residues in the CDR3. The germline CDR1 and CDR2 sequences are SGHTA and FQGNSA. Between the trimmed V and J ends, which lost 2 bases and 1 base, there was a span of 8 bases. The CDR3 coding sequence is TGTGCCAGCAGCTTATATCAGAGGAACACTGAAGCTTTCTTT. Translated: CASSLYQRNTEAFF.

This sequence joins TRBV21-1 and TRBJ2-7; TRBD1 was called by the table and not checked on the DNA. TRBV21-1 is flagged as a pseudogene. This CDR3 is built from 16 residues. The CDR3 region has the DNA TGTGCCAGCAGCAAAGAGGTGGGCAAAACCCACTACGAGCAGTACTTC. As protein: CASSKEVGKTHYEQYF.

The chain is built from TRBV2 and TRBJ1-1, with D unresolved. The length of the CDR3 is 10 residues. CDR1 SNHLY and CDR2 FYNNEI come from the germline V gene. The ends were cut back, 4 bases at V and 10 bases at J, with 7 bases in the middle. DNA of the CDR3: TGTGCCAGCAGTGTGAAGAGAGCTTTCTTT. It translates to CASSVKRAFF. Supplemented by reference TRBV2 and TRBJ1-1, the full variable domain reads EPEVTQTPSHQVTQMGQEVILRCVPISNHLYFYWYRQILGQKVEFLVSFYNNEISEKSEIFDDQFSVERPDGSNFTLKIRSTKLEDSAMYFCASSVKRAFFGQGTRLTVV.

This clone was seen once. The same CDR3 also results from other DNA sequences found in this sample. CDR3 protein: CASSLGGPNTEAFF. CDR3 bases: TGCGCCAGCAGCTTGGGGGGCCCAAACACTGAAGCTTTCTTT. The genes are TRBV5-1 and TRBJ1-1; a possible D gene is TRBD1 (5 bases). This CDR3 has 14 residues. Germline CDR1 SGHRS, CDR2 YFSETQ. The V and J ends lost 0 bases and 2 bases respectively, with 8 bases between them.

The chain carries TRBV6-6 and TRBJ1-3; D ambiguous. V lost 2 bases and J lost 0, with 11 bases in between. Germline values: CDR1 MNHNY, CDR2 SVGAGI (reference sequence). The CDR3 has 16 residues. This CDR3 is CASSYGRESSGNTIYF. The CDR3 DNA sequence: TGTGCCAGCAGTTACGGACGGGAGAGCTCTGGAAACACCATATATTTT.

The chain uses TRBV5-1 and TRBJ2-2; D perhaps matches TRBD1 (6 bases). The germline gives CDR1 SGHRS, CDR2 YFSETQ. The CDR3 consists of 14 residues. V lost 1 base, J lost 4 bases, and 8 bases lay in between. The CDR3 DNA follows: TGCGCCAGCAGCTTGCGGACAGTCACCGGGGAGCTGTTTTTT. Translated: CASSLRTVTGELFF. The variable domain in full, completed from reference TRBV5-1 and TRBJ2-2, reads KAGVTQTPRYLIKTRGQQVTLSCSPISGHRSVSWYQQTPGQGLQFLFEYFSETQRNKGNFPGRFSGRQFSNSRSEMNVSTLELGDSALYLCASSLRTVTGELFFGEGSRLTVL.

The chain is built from TRBV6-5 and TRBJ2-7, with TRBD1 matching over 7 bases. Germline V gene data show CDR1 as MNHEY and CDR2 as SVGAGI. V was clipped by 4 bases and J by 4 bases; unmatched bases: 7. This CDR3 is 14 amino acids long. CDR3: CASSSPGQNYEQYF. Here the CDR3 DNA reads TGTGCCAGCAGTTCTCCGGGACAGAATTACGAGCAGTACTTC.

The chain carries TRBV5-1 and TRBJ2-7; 7 bases align to TRBD2. After removal of 4 bases from V and 4 bases from J, the junction contained 11 bases not matched to a gene. The CDR3 has 15 amino acids. CDR1 and CDR2 (germline): SGHRS, YFSETQ. This CDR3 is CASSPSPPSGYEQYF. CDR3 sequence (DNA): TGCGCCAGCAGCCCTTCACCTCCTAGCGGATACGAGCAGTACTTC.

This chain joins TRBV10-2 and TRBJ2-5; 9 bases map to TRBD2. Germline V gene data show CDR1 as WSHSY and CDR2 as SAAADI. V trimming: 7 bases; J trimming: 5 bases; junction bases outside the gene matches: 17. The CDR3 length is 17 residues. CDR3 bases: TGCGCCAGCACACAACGGAGGAGTAGCGGGAGTGGCGAGACCCAGTACTTC. Protein: CASTQRRSSGSGETQYF.

With regard to this clone: This sample includes further DNA sequences coding for the same CDR3. The J gene is TRBJ2-5, the V gene TRBV9; D gene uncertain. Germline CDR1 is SGDLS and CDR2 is YYNGEE. There are 13 residues in the CDR3. Trimming stripped 1 base from V and 3 bases from J, with 7 bases between. The CDR3 bases are TGTGCCAGCAGCGTACGCGCAAAAGAGACCCAGTACTTC. As protein: CASSVRAKETQYF.

This CDR3 reads CASIGFGNTGELFF. In DNA form, the CDR3 reads TGTGCCAGTATAGGTTTTGGAAACACCGGGGAGCTGTTTTTT. This sequence joins TRBV19 and TRBJ2-2, with D unclear. The CDR3 consists of 14 residues. The ends were cut back, 7 bases at V and 2 bases at J, with 11 bases in the middle. Germline assignment: CDR1 LNHDA and CDR2 SQIVND (reference sequence).